The clone carrying this T cell receptor (beta chain) appeared many times. What it binds is unknown. The sample comes from a study of blood T cells in healthy people across ages. Combining a sample-barcoded 5' primer with a J-beta primer mix, a second PCR ran for roughly 7 to 12 cycles. All samples gave at least 3 million CDR3-containing paired-end reads. MiXCR, applied by TCRdb to the 5' RACE reads, yields one record per CDR3 protein. The sample has about 680,000 distinct CDR3 sequences, 45% to 50% seen once; the top ten hold 25% to 35%. Study-wide results and caveats: Per million T cells, TCR beta diversity dropped roughly linearly as age increased.

PBMCs were isolated at a quantity of at least 7 million per sample. With 4 bases clipped from V and 11 bases from J, the junction kept 8 bases outside the gene matches. This CDR3 region has 14 residues. Sequenced material: blood. The chain uses TRBV12-3 or TRBV12-4 and TRBJ2-5, with TRBD2 matching 12 bases. The source of this sequence is a woman in her fifties or sixties in good health. Here the CDR3 DNA reads TGTGCCAGCAGTTCGCGGGGACTAGCGGGTGAGCAGTACTTC. It is translated as CASSSRGLAGEQYF.